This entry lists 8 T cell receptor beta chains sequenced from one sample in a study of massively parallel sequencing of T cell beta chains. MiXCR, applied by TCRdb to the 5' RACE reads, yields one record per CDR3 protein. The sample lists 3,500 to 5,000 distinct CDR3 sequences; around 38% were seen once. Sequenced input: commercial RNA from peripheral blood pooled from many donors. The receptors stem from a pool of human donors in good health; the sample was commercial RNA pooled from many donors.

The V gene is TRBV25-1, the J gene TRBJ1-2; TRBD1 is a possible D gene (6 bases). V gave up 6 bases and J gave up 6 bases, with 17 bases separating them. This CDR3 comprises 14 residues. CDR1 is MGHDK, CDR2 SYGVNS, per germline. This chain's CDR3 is CASRLPGGVDGYTF. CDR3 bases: TGTGCCAGCAGGCTCCCGGGGGGCGTAGATGGCTACACCTTC.

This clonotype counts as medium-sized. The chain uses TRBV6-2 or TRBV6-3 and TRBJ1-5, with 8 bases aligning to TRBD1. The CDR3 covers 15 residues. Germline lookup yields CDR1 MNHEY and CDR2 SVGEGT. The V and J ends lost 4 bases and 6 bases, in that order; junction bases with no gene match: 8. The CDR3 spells CASSSGQGGGQPQHF. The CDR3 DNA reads TGTGCCAGCAGTTCAGGACAGGGTGGGGGTCAGCCCCAGCATTTT.

The CDR3 DNA reads as TGTGCCAGCAGCCAAGAGACTAGAGATTTAGATACGCAGTATTTT. Protein sequence: CASSQETRDLDTQYF. The V and J genes are TRBV14 and TRBJ2-3; D perhaps matches TRBD2 (6 bases). This CDR3 is 15 amino acids long. Germline-derived CDR1 and CDR2 are SGHDN and FVKESK. Trimming stripped 0 bases from V and 5 bases from J, with 12 bases between. Drawing the rest from reference TRBV14 and TRBJ2-3, the complete variable domain is EAGVTQFPSHSVIEKGQTVTLRCDPISGHDNLYWYRRVMGKEIKFLLHFVKESKQDESGMPNNRFLAERTGGTYSTLKVQPAELEDSGVYFCASSQETRDLDTQYFGPGTRLTVL.

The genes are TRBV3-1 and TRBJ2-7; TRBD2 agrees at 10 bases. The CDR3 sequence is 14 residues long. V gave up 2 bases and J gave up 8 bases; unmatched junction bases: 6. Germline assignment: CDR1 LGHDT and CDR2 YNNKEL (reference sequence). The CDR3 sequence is CASSQTSGGAKQYF. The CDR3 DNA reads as TGTGCCAGCAGCCAAACAAGCGGGGGGGCCAAGCAGTACTTC.

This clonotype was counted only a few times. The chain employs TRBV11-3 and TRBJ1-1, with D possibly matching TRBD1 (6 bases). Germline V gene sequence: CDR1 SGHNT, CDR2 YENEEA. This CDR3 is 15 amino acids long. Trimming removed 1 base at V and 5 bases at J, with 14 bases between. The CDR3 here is CASSLGQGLGTEAFF. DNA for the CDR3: TGTGCCAGCAGCTTAGGTCAGGGGCTTGGGACTGAAGCTTTCTTT.

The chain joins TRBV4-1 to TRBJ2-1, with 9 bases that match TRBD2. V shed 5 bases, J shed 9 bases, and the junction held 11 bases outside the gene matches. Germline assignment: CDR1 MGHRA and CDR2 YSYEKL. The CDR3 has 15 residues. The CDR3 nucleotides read TGCGCCAGCAGCTTCGGGACTAGCTGGAGCACTGAGCAGTTCTTC. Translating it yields CASSFGTSWSTEQFF.

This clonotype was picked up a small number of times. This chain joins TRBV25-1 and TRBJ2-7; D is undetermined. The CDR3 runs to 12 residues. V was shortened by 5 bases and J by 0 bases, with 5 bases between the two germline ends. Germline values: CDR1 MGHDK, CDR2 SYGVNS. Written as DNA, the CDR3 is TGTGCCAGCAGTCCCCACTCCTACGAGCAGTACTTC. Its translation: CASSPHSYEQYF.

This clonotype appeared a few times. DNA of the CDR3: TGCAGTGCTGGGCGAACGAACACTGAAGCTTTCTTT. Amino acids: CSAGRTNTEAFF. This chain uses TRBV20-1 with TRBJ1-1; D ambiguous. The CDR3 is 12 residues long. Trimming cost V 5 bases and J 1 base, with 8 bases left between them. Germline lookup yields CDR1 DFQATT and CDR2 SNEGSKA (reference sequence).